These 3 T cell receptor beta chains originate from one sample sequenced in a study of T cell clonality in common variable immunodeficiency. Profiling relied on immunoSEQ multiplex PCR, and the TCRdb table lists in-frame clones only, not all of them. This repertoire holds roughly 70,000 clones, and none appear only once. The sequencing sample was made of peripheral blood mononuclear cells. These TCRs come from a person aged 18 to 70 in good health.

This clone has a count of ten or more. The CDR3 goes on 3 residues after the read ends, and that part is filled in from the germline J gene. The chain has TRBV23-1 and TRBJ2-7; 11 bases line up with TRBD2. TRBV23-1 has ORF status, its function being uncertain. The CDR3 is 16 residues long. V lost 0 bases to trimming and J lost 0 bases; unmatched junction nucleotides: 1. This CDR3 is CASSQSTSGGSYEQYF. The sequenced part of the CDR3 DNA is TGCGCCAGCAGTCAATCTACTAGCGGGGGCTCCTACGAG.

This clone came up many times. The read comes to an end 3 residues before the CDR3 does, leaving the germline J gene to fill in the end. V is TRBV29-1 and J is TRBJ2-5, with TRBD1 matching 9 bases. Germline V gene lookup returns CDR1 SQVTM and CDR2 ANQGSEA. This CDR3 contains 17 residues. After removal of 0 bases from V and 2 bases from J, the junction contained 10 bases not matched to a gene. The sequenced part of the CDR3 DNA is TGCAGCGTTGAAGAAGGACAGGGGATCGTCGGTCAAGAGACC. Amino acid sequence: CSVEEGQGIVGQET. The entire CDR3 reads CSVEEGQGIVGQETQYF. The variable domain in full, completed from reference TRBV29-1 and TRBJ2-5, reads SAVISQKPSRDICQRGTSLTIQCQVDSQVTMMFWYRQQPGQSLTLIATANQGSEATYESGFVIDKFPISRPNLTFSTLTVSNMSPEDSSIYLCSVEEGQGIVGQETQYFGPGTRLLVL.

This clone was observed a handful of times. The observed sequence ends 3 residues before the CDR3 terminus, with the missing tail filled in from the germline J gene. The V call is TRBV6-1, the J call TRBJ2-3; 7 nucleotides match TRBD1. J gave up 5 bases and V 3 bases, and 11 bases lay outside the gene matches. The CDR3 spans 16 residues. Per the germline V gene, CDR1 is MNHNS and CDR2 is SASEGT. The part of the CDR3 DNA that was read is TGTGCCAGCAGTGATTTCGACAGGGCAACATTAGATACG. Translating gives CASSDFDRATLDT. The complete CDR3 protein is CASSDFDRATLDTQYF.